This T cell receptor beta chain emerged from a study of CD8+CD57+ T cells in acquired aplastic anemia. For the study at large: The study obtained an average of around 3.4 ug of DNA from sorted CD4+ and CD8+ cells. Average CD4+ read depth in healthy donors was 9.5 million to 13 million reads.

Profiles of TCR beta VDJ and CDR3 were generated from a genomic DNA template. TCRdb called the reads again in MiXCR, with one record for every CDR3 protein. The table includes about 420,000 distinct CDR3 sequences, just under 70% detected once. Study observations and caveats: Patients and controls shared roughly 28 CD8+ CDR3 sequences, which appeared highly expressed in patients and within their immunodominant clones. Patients and controls were not found to differ significantly in CD8+ Simpson's diversity.

V shed 0 bases and J shed 11 bases, with 10 bases lying between them. Germline CDR1 DFQATT, CDR2 SNEGSKA (reference sequence). The CDR3 extends over 11 amino acids. In the case of this clonotype: The antigen is not known.

This rearrangement joins TRBV20-1 to TRBJ1-1; unclear D gene. The sequenced sample was sorted CD4+, CD8+, or CD8+CD57+ T cells (not recorded which) from PBMCs. This receptor was taken from a human donor in good health, serving as a control. CDR3 coding DNA: TGCAGTGCTAGAGATGGGAGGGCCGCTTTCTTT. Residues: CSARDGRAAFF.